These 7 T cell receptor beta chains originate from one sample sequenced in a study of blood T cell repertoires in COVID-19. Profiling relied on immunoSEQ multiplex PCR, and the TCRdb table lists in-frame clones only, not all of them. The sample yields approximately 230,000 clones, around 90% seen once. The sample comprised peripheral blood. The receptors derive from a man aged 18-30 years with active or convalescent COVID-19.

The chain employs TRBV7-2 and TRBJ2-7; D remains ambiguous. This CDR3 spans 13 amino acids. From germline, CDR1 is SGHTA and CDR2 FQGNSA. V was shortened by 5 bases and J by 4 bases, with 12 bases between the two germline ends. The CDR3 nucleotides read TGTGCCAGCAGCCCACGCGGAGTGTACGAGCAGTACTTC. Translating gives CASSPRGVYEQYF.

This chain links TRBV9 with TRBJ1-4, with 8 bases fitting TRBD1. V trimming: 10 bases; J trimming: 6 bases; junction bases outside the gene matches: 8. Germline values: CDR1 SGDLS, CDR2 YYNGEE. The CDR3 extends over 13 amino acids. The DNA of the CDR3 is TGTGCCTCCAGGGGGCACCAGGATGAAAAACTGTTTTTT. Translation gives CASRGHQDEKLFF.

The chain links TRBV28 to TRBJ2-7; D ambiguous. The CDR3 runs 13 residues. The germline V gene has CDR1 MDHEN and CDR2 SYDVKM. The ends were cut back, 6 bases at V and 0 bases at J, with 9 bases in the middle. The CDR3 loop reads CASSTGFSYEQYF. The CDR3 nucleotides read TGTGCCAGCAGCACCGGGTTCTCCTACGAGCAGTACTTC.

J is TRBJ2-7 and V is TRBV5-1; perhaps TRBD2 as D (6 bases). The CDR3 contains 16 residues. The germline CDR1 and CDR2 sequences are SGHRS and YFSETQ. Trimming left V 1 base short and J 0 bases short, with 14 bases between. This CDR3 reads CASSLLGSGSSYEQYF. The CDR3 nucleotides are TGCGCCAGCAGCTTGCTCGGTAGCGGTAGCTCCTACGAGCAGTACTTC.

The chain uses TRBV7-2 and TRBJ2-7; 9 bases fit TRBD2. V lost 1 base, J lost 4 bases, and 8 bases stayed unmatched. Germline loops: CDR1 SGHTA, CDR2 FQGNSA. The CDR3 is 16 amino acids. CDR3 DNA sequence: TGTGCCAGCAGCTTAGGGGGAGCGGGAGGTCTGTACGAGCAGTACTTC. Protein: CASSLGGAGGLYEQYF.

The V and J genes are TRBV19 and TRBJ1-4, with TRBD1 as a possible D gene (5 bases). Germline CDR1 is LNHDA and CDR2 is SQIVND (reference sequence). This CDR3 spans 12 amino acids. The V end was cut by 4 bases, the J end by 12 bases, with 12 bases between. The CDR3 region has the DNA TGTGCCAGTAGTACGGGGGTCGGGGAACTGTTTTTT. This translates into CASSTGVGELFF.

This rearrangement joins TRBV6-5 to TRBJ2-5; 10 bases map to TRBD2. CDR1 is MNHEY and CDR2 is SVGAGI in the germline V gene. The CDR3 has 15 amino acids. The trim removed 5 bases at V and 2 bases at J, leaving 5 bases unmatched. In DNA, the CDR3 is TGTGCCAGCAGTACCGGACTAGCGGCACAAGAGACCCAGTACTTC. The encoded protein is CASSTGLAAQETQYF.